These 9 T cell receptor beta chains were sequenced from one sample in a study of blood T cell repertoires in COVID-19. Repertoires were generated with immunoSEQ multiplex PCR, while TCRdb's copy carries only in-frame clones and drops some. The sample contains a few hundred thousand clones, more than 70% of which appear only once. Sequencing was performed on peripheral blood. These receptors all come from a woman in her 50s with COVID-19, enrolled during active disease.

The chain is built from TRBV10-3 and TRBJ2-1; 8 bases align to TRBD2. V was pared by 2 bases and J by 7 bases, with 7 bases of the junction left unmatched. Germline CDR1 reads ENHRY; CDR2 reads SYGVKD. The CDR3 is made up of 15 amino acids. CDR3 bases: TGTGCCATCAGTGAGGACGGGGGGGCAATAAATGAGCAGTTCTTC. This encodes CAISEDGGAINEQFF.

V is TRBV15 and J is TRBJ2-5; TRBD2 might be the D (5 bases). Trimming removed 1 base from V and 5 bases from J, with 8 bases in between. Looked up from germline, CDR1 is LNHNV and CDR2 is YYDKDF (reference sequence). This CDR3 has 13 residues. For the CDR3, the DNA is TGTGCCACCAGCAGAGGGCCGGGGGAGACCCAGTACTTC. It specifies CATSRGPGETQYF.

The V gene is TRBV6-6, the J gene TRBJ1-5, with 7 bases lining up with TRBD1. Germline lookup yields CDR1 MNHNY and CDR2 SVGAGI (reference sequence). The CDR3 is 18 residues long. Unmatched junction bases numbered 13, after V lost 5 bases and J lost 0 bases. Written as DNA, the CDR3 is TGTGCCAGCAGTCCCCGGGACAGTGGGACTCATAGCAATCAGCCCCAGCATTTT. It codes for CASSPRDSGTHSNQPQHF.

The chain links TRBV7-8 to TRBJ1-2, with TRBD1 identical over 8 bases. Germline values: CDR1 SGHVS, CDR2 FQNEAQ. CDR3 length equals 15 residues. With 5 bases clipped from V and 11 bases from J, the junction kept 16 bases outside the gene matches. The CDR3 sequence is CASSLHRGGQGTYTF. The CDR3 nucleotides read TGTGCCAGCAGCCTACACCGGGGCGGACAGGGTACTTACACCTTC.

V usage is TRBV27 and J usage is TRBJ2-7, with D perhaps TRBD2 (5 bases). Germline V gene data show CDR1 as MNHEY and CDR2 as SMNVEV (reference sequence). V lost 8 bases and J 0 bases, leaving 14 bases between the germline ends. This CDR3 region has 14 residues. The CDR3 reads CASGLGRSSYEQYF. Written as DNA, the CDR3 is TGTGCCAGCGGCCTGGGGAGAAGCTCCTACGAGCAGTACTTC.

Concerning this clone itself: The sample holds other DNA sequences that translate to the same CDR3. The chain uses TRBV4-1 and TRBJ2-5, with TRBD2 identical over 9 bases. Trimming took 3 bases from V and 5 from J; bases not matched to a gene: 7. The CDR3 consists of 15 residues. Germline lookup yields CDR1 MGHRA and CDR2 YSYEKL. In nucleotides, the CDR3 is TGCGCCAGCAGCCAGGCCGGGACTAGCTTGGAGACCCAGTACTTC. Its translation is CASSQAGTSLETQYF.

CDR3 protein: CASVSGTSGGVNTGELFF. Written as DNA, the CDR3 is TGTGCTAGTGTCTCGGGGACTAGCGGGGGGGTCAATACCGGGGAGCTGTTTTTT. The chain recombines TRBV12-5 with TRBJ2-2, with 16 bases aligning to TRBD2. Germline-derived CDR1 and CDR2 are LGHNT and FRNRAP. The trim removed 7 bases at V and 5 bases at J, leaving 10 bases unmatched. This CDR3 region has 18 residues.

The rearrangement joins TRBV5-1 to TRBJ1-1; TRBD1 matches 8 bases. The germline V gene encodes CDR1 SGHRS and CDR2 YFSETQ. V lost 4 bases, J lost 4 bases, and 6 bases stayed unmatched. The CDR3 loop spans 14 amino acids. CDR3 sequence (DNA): TGCGCCAGCAGCGTGGACAGGGCGGCCACTGAAGCTTTCTTT. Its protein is CASSVDRAATEAFF.

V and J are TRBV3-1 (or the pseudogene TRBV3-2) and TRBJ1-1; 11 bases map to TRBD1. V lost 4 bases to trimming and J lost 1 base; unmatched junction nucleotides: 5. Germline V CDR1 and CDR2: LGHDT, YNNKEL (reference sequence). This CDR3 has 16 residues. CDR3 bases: TGTGCCAGCAGCCGCGGGACAGGGGGTCGGAACACTGAAGCTTTCTTT. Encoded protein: CASSRGTGGRNTEAFF.